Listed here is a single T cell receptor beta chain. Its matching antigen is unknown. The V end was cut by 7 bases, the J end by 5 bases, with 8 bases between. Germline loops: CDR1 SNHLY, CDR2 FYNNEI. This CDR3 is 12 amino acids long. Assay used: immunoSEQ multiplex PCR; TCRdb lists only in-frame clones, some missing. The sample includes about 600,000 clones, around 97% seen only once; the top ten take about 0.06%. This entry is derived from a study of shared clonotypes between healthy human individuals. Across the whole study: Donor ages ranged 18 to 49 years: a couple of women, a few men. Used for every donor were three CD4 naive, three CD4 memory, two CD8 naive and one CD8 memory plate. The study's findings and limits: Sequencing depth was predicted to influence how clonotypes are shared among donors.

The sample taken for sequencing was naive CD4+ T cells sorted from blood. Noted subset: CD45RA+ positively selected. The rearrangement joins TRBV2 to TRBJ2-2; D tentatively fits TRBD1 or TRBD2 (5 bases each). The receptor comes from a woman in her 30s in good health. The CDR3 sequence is CASNEGTGELFF. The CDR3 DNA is TGTGCCAGCAATGAGGGGACCGGGGAGCTGTTTTTT.